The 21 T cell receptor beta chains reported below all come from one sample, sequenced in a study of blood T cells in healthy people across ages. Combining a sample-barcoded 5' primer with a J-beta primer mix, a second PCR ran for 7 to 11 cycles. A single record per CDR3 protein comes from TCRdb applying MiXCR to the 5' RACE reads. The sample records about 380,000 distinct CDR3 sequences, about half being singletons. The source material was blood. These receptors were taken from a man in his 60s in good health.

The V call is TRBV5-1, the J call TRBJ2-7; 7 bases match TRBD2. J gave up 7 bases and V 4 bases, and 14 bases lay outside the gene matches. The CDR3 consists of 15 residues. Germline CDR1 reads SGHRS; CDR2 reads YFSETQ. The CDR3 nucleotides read TGCGCCAGCAGCCCCGGACGCGGGAGCTTCTATGAGCAGTACTTC. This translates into CASSPGRGSFYEQYF. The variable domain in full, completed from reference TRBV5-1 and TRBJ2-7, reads KAGVTQTPRYLIKTRGQQVTLSCSPISGHRSVSWYQQTPGQGLQFLFEYFSETQRNKGNFPGRFSGRQFSNSRSEMNVSTLELGDSALYLCASSPGRGSFYEQYFGPGTRLTVT.

This CDR3 reads CASSKVATQPQHF. The CDR3 nucleotides are TGTGCCAGCAGCAAAGTAGCCACTCAGCCCCAGCATTTT. V is TRBV21-1 and J is TRBJ1-5. TRBV21-1 is noted as a pseudogene. The CDR3 contains 13 residues.

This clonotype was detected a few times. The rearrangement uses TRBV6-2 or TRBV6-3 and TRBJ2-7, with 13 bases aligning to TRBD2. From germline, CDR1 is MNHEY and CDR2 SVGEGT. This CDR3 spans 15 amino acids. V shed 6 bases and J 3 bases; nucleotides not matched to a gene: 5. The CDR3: CASSQGLAGVYEQYF. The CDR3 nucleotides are TGTGCCAGCAGCCAAGGACTAGCGGGAGTCTACGAGCAGTACTTC.

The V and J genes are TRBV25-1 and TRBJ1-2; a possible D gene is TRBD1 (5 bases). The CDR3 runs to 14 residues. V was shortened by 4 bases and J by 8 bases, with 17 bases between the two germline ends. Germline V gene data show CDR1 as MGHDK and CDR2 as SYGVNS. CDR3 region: CASSGLGEKGGYTF. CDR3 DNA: TGTGCCAGCAGTGGCCTAGGGGAAAAGGGCGGCTACACCTTC.

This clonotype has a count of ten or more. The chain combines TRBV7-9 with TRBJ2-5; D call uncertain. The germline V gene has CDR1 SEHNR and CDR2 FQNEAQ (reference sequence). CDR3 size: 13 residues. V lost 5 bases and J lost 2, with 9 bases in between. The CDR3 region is CASSLPPQETQYF. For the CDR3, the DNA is TGTGCCAGCAGCCTCCCCCCGCAAGAGACCCAGTACTTC.

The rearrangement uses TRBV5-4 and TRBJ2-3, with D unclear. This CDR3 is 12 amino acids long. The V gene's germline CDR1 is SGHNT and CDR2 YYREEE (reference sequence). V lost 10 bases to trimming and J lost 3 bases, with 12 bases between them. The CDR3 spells CAVRVGTDTQYF. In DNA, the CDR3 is TGTGCCGTGAGAGTAGGGACAGATACGCAGTATTTT.

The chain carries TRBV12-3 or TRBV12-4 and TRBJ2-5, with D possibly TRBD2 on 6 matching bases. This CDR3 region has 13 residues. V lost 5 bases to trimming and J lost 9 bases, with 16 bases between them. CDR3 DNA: TGTGCCAGCAGTCGGCTAGCTGGGGAGGCCCAGTACTTC. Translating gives CASSRLAGEAQYF.

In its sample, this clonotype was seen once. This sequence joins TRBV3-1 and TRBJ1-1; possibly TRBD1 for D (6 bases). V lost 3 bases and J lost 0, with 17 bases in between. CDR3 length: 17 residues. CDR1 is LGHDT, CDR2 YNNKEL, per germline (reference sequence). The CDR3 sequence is CASSHRGRGKMNTEAFF. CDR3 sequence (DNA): TGTGCCAGCAGCCATCGGGGGCGAGGGAAAATGAACACTGAAGCTTTCTTT. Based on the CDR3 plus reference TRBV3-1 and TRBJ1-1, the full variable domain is DTAVSQTPKYLVTQMGNDKSIKCEQNLGHDTMYWYKQDSKKFLKIMFSYNNKELIINETVPNRFSPKSPDKAHLNLHINSLELGDSAVYFCASSHRGRGKMNTEAFFGQGTRLTVV.

This CDR3 is CASSRKVWDNEQFF. CDR3 in DNA: TGCGCCAGCAGCCGAAAAGTTTGGGACAATGAGCAGTTCTTC. The gene calls are TRBV4-3 and TRBJ2-1, with D unclear. Germline CDR1 and CDR2: LGHNA and YSLEER. Trimming removed 4 bases at V and 5 bases at J, with 12 bases between. The CDR3 has 14 amino acids.

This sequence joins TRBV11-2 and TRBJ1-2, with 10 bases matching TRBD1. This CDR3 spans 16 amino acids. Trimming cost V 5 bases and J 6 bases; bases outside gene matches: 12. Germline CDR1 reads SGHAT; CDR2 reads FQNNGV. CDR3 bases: TGTGCCAGCAGCGCGGACCGGGACAGGGGTTCGCATGGCTACACCTTC. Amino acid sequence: CASSADRDRGSHGYTF. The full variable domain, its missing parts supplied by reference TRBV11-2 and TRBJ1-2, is EAGVAQSPRYKIIEKRQSVAFWCNPISGHATLYWYQQILGQGPKLLIQFQNNGVVDDSQLPKDRFSAERLKGVDSTLKIQPAKLEDSAVYLCASSADRDRGSHGYTFGSGTRLTVV.

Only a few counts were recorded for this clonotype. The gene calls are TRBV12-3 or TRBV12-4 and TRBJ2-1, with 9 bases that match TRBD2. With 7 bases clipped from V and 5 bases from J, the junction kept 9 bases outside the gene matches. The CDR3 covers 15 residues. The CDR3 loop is CASTLLAGGNNEQFF. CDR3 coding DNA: TGTGCCAGCACCTTGCTTGCGGGGGGGAACAATGAGCAGTTCTTC.

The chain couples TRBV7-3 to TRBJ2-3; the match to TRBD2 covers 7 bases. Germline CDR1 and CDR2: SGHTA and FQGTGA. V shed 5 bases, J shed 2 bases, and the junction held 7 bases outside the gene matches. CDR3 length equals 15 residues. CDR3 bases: TGTGCCAGCAGCCTACTAGCGTCGAACACAGATACGCAGTATTTT. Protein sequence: CASSLLASNTDTQYF.

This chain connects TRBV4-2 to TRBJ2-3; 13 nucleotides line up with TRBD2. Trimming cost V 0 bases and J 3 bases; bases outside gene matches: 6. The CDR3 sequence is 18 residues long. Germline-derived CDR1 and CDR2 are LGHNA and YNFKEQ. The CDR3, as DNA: TGTGCCAGCAGCCAAGAGACCGGACTAGCGGGGGTTACAGATACGCAGTATTTT. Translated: CASSQETGLAGVTDTQYF.

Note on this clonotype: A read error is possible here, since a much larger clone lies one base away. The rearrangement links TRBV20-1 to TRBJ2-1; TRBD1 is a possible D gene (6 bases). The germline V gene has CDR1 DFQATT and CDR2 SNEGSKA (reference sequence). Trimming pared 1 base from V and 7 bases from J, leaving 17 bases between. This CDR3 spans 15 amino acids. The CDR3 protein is CSARAARGYRNEQFF. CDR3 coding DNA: TGCAGTGCTAGAGCGGCGAGGGGGTATAGAAATGAGCAGTTCTTC.

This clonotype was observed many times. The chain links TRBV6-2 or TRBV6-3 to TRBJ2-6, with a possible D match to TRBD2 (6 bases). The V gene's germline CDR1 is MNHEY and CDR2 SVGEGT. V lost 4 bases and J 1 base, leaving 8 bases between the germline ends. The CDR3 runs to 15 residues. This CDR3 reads CASSSAGSGANVLTF. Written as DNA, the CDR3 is TGTGCCAGCAGTTCAGCGGGTTCTGGGGCCAACGTCCTGACTTTC.

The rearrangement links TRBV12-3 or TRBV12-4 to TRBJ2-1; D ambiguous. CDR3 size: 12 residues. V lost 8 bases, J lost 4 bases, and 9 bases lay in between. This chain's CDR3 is CASAPAYNEQFF. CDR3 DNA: TGTGCCAGCGCCCCAGCGTACAATGAGCAGTTCTTC.

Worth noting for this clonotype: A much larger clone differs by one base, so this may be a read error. The CDR3 spells CASGPRSGGYEQYF. CDR3 coding DNA: TGTGCCAGCGGCCCACGGTCAGGGGGGTACGAGCAGTACTTC. This chain joins TRBV7-2 and TRBJ2-5, with D possibly being TRBD1 (7 bases). The J call is doubtful: the DNA matches TRBJ2-7 better. In germline, CDR1 is SGHTA, CDR2 FQGNSA. CDR3 length: 14 residues.

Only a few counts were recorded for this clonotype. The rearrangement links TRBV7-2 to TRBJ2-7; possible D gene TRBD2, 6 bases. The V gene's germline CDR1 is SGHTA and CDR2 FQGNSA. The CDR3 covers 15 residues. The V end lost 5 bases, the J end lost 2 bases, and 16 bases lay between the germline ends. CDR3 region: CASSPGGFMTYEQYF. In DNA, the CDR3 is TGTGCCAGCAGCCCAGGAGGGTTTATGACCTACGAGCAGTACTTC.

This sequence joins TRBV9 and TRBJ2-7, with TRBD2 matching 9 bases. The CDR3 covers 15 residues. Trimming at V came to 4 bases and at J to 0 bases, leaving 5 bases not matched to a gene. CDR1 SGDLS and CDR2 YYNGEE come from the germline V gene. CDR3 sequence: CASSLRTSASYEQYF. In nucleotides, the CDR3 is TGTGCCAGCAGCCTGAGGACTAGCGCCTCCTACGAGCAGTACTTC.

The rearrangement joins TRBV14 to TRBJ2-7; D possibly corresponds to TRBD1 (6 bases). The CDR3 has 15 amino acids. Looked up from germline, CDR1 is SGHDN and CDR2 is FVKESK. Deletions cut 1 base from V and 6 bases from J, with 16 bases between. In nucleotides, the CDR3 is TGTGCCAGCAGCCAAGGTTTCGGCAGGGGCGGCGAGCAGTACTTC. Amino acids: CASSQGFGRGGEQYF.

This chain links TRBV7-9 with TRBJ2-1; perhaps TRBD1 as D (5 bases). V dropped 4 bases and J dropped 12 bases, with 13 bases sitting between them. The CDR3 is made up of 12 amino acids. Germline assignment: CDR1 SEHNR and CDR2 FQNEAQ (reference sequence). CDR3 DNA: TGTGCCAGCAGCTCTAGGGCCCAGGGGCAGTTCTTC. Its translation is CASSSRAQGQFF.